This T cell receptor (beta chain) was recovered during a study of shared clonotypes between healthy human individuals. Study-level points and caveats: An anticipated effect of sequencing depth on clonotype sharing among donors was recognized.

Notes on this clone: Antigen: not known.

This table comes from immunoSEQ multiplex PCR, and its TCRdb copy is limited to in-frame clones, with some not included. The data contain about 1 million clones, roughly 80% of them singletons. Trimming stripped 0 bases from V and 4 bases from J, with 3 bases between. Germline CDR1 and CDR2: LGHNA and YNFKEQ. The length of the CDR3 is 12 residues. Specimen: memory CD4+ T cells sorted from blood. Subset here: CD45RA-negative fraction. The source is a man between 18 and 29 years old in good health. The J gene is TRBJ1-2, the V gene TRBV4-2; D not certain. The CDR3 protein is CASSQEGYGYTF. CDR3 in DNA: TGTGCCAGCAGCCAAGAAGGCTATGGCTACACCTTC.